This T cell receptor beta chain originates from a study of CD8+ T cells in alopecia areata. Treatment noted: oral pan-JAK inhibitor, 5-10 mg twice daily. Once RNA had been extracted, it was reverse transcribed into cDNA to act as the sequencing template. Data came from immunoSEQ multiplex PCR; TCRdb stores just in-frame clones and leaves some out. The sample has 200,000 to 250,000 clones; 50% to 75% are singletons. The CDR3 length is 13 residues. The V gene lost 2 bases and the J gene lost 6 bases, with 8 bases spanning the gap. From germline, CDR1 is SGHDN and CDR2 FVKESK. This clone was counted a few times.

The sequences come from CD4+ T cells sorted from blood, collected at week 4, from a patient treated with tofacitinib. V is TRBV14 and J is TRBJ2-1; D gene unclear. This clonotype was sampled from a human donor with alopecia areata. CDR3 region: CASSQLPRNEQFF. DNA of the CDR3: TGTGCCAGCAGCCAACTGCCACGCAATGAGCAGTTCTTC.